This T cell receptor beta chain was recovered during a study of tumor-infiltrating lymphocytes in localized non-small cell lung cancer. Across the study: Resected tumor was paired with non-adjacent uninvolved lung from the same patient.

As to this clone: What it recognizes is unknown.

Using immunoSEQ multiplex PCR, the repertoire was profiled, and TCRdb retains in-frame clones only, with some absent. The data show under 9,500 clones, approximately 82% seen once. Study results and limitations: TCRbeta sequencing showed higher T cell infiltration in tumors than uninvolved lung. Different pieces of the same tissue were used for each assay.

Germline-derived CDR1 and CDR2 are LNHDA and SQIVND (reference sequence). V lost 6 bases to trimming and J lost 7 bases, with 15 bases between them. This CDR3 spans 14 amino acids. The chain is built from TRBV19 and TRBJ1-4; possible D gene TRBD1, 6 bases. The sequencing input was uninvolved lung tissue not adjacent to the tumor. The source of this sequence is a human donor with non-small cell lung cancer. The CDR3: CASRLTGYSEKLFF. The CDR3 nucleotides are TGTGCCAGTAGGCTCACAGGGTATAGTGAAAAACTGTTTTTT.